This T cell receptor (beta chain) is from a study of CD8+ T cells in alopecia areata. On the study more broadly: For the treated group, dosing was oral tofacitinib at 5 to 10 mg twice daily.

Both peripheral blood and punch biopsies of lesional scalp skin were obtained from patients who had alopecia areata. Study-level points and caveats: Scalp repertoires also include resident alphabeta T cells from normal skin. Researchers report lesional scalp, most notably alopecia totalis/universalis, outstripped normal scalp in clonality.

This CDR3 spans 15 amino acids. The J segment lost 3 bases and the V segment lost 4 bases, leaving 10 bases of the junction unmatched. The germline CDR1 and CDR2 sequences are SGHNT and YYREEE (reference sequence). Following RNA extraction, reverse transcription yielded cDNA that acted as the sequencing template. Generated by immunoSEQ multiplex PCR, the TCRdb table keeps only in-frame clones and is missing some. The data hold about 98,000 clones, with 35% to 50% observed a single time. This clone was observed a handful of times. Its antigen is as yet unknown. The rearrangement uses TRBV5-4 and TRBJ2-7; 7 bases fit TRBD1. This receptor was taken from a human donor with alopecia areata. Sample: CD4+ T cells sorted from blood. The CDR3 nucleotides read TGTGCCAGCAGCCTAGGGACAGCCCGACTCTACGAGCAGTACTTC. Protein product: CASSLGTARLYEQYF.